These 17 T cell receptor beta chains share one sample of origin, sequenced in a study of OX40 agonist ivuxolimab in advanced cancers. Libraries were prepared by immunoSEQ multiplex PCR; TCRdb keeps only in-frame clonotypes and omits some of them. The profile shows approximately 90,000 clones, over 75% of them singletons. This material consisted of CD4+ or CD8+ T cells sorted from blood, taken in a trial of the OX40 agonist ivuxolimab. Receptors originate from an adult with an advanced solid tumor such as melanoma, head and neck, liver or kidney cancer.

CDR3 sequence: CASSQDTTDLFNRGYTF. CDR3 bases: TGCGCCAGCAGCCAAGATACAACGGACCTTTTCAATCGGGGCTACACCTTC. V usage is TRBV4-1 and J usage is TRBJ1-2; D call uncertain. The CDR3 extends over 17 amino acids. From germline, CDR1 is MGHRA and CDR2 YSYEKL. Trimming pared 0 bases from V and 8 bases from J, leaving 22 bases between.

The rearrangement links TRBV7-5 to TRBJ2-1; whether TRBD2, the table's D call, matches the DNA was not checked. TRBV7-5 is marked as a pseudogene. The CDR3 sequence is 10 residues long. The CDR3 nucleotides are TGTGTCAGAAGCGGGGGGTCGGAGTTCTTC. Its protein is CVRSGGSEFF.

The V gene is TRBV15, the J gene TRBJ2-7; no clear D gene. Germline V gene lookup returns CDR1 LNHNV and CDR2 YYDKDF (reference sequence). The CDR3 loop spans 13 amino acids. V gave up 4 bases and J gave up 2 bases, with 9 bases separating them. The CDR3 loop is CATSTNNAYEQYF. The CDR3 nucleotides are TGTGCCACCAGCACAAACAACGCCTACGAGCAGTACTTC.

The genes are TRBV5-5 and TRBJ1-1; 9 bases match TRBD1. V gave up 6 bases and J gave up 1 base; unmatched junction bases: 7. The CDR3 extends over 15 amino acids. Per germline, CDR1 SGHKS and CDR2 YYEKEE (reference sequence). CDR3 loop: CASTLLGQGNTEAFF. The CDR3 DNA reads TGTGCCAGCACCCTGCTGGGACAGGGGAACACTGAAGCTTTCTTT.

The rearrangement uses TRBV13 and TRBJ2-1; D is uncertain. The germline V and J ends were trimmed by 7 bases and 5 bases, with 12 bases remaining between them. CDR3 size: 13 residues. Germline V gene sequence: CDR1 PRHDT, CDR2 FYEKMQ (reference sequence). The CDR3 coding sequence is TGTGCCAGCACCCTGCCGCGAGACAATGAGCAGTTCTTC. This translates into CASTLPRDNEQFF. Drawing the rest from reference TRBV13 and TRBJ2-1, the complete variable domain is AAGVIQSPRHLIKEKRETATLKCYPIPRHDTVYWYQQGPGQDPQFLISFYEKMQSDKGSIPDRFSAQQFSDYHSELNMSSLELGDSALYFCASTLPRDNEQFFGPGTRLTVL.

The chain carries TRBV15 and TRBJ1-2; 9 bases are a match to TRBD1. The length of the CDR3 is 14 residues. CDR1 is LNHNV, CDR2 YYDKDF, per germline (reference sequence). Unmatched junction bases numbered 6, after V lost 3 bases and J lost 7 bases. CDR3 protein: CATSSVDRGTGYTF. CDR3 coding DNA: TGTGCCACCAGCAGCGTGGACAGGGGTACTGGCTACACCTTC.

This sequence joins TRBV27 and TRBJ1-1; a weak D match, TRBD1 (6 bases). V dropped 6 bases and J dropped 0 bases, with 23 bases sitting between them. The CDR3 is 18 residues long. Per the germline V gene, CDR1 is MNHEY and CDR2 is SMNVEV (reference sequence). The CDR3 region is CASRPLTGGRGMNTEAFF. The CDR3 DNA sequence: TGTGCCAGCAGGCCGCTGACGGGGGGCAGGGGAATGAACACTGAAGCTTTCTTT.

The chain combines TRBV11-2 with TRBJ1-3; 8 nucleotides line up with TRBD1. This CDR3 is 14 amino acids long. Germline CDR1 SGHAT, CDR2 FQNNGV. The V gene end was trimmed by 5 bases and the J gene end by 8 bases; junction bases not matched to a gene: 8. CDR3 in amino acids: CASSPRQGSYTIYF. The CDR3 DNA reads TGTGCCAGCAGCCCGAGACAGGGGTCATACACCATATATTTT. The variable domain in full, completed from reference TRBV11-2 and TRBJ1-3, reads EAGVAQSPRYKIIEKRQSVAFWCNPISGHATLYWYQQILGQGPKLLIQFQNNGVVDDSQLPKDRFSAERLKGVDSTLKIQPAKLEDSAVYLCASSPRQGSYTIYFGEGSWLTVV.

This clone was seen only once. CDR3 protein: CASSQVETGELFF. CDR3 in DNA: TGCGCCAGCAGCCAAGTTGAAACCGGGGAGCTGTTTTTT. This chain links TRBV4-1 with TRBJ2-2; unclear D gene. The CDR3 is made up of 13 amino acids. The germline V and J ends were trimmed by 1 base and 5 bases, with 5 bases remaining between them. Germline V gene data show CDR1 as MGHRA and CDR2 as YSYEKL.

The rearrangement joins TRBV6-5 to TRBJ1-5, with D possibly matching TRBD1 (6 bases). Trimming took off 6 bases at V and 1 base at J, with 13 bases between the two ends. Per the germline V gene, CDR1 is MNHEY and CDR2 is SVGAGI. This CDR3 has 15 residues. As DNA, the CDR3 is TGTGCCAGCAGCCCAAGACAGGTGAGCAATCAGCCCCAGCATTTT. Translation gives CASSPRQVSNQPQHF.

Concerning this clone: One end of the junction fails to match germline, which may point to a read error. V usage is TRBV10-3 and J usage is TRBJ1-2; the D is unclear. Germline assignment: CDR1 ENHRY and CDR2 SYGVKD. The CDR3 has 16 amino acids. The CDR3 nucleotides read TGTGCCACCAGTGGCACCAGCAGGAGGACCTATGGGGGCTACACCTTC. Translating it yields CATSGTSRRTYGGYTF.

A few counts support this clone. V and J are TRBV30 and TRBJ1-4; the match to TRBD1 covers 7 bases. The CDR3 loop spans 12 amino acids. Per the germline V gene, CDR1 is GTSNPN and CDR2 is SVGIG (reference sequence). Germline trimming cut 7 bases from V and 10 bases from J; bases unmatched to any gene: 9. The CDR3 here is CAFQKEGAKLFF. Here the CDR3 DNA reads TGTGCCTTCCAGAAAGAGGGGGCAAAACTGTTTTTT.

The V gene is TRBV5-6, the J gene TRBJ1-2; TRBD1 might be the D (6 bases). There are 16 residues in the CDR3. Germline values: CDR1 SGHDT, CDR2 YYEEEE. Trimming stripped 3 bases from V and 6 bases from J, with 21 bases between. The CDR3 protein is CASSSRTASSKNGYTF. In DNA, the CDR3 is TGTGCCAGCAGCTCCAGGACAGCCAGTTCGAAAAATGGCTACACCTTC.

The CDR3 here is CASSLSVGEQFF. In nucleotides, the CDR3 is TGTGCCAGCAGTTTATCGGTAGGAGAGCAGTTCTTC. The chain joins TRBV27 to TRBJ2-1, with unresolved D. Trimming took off 0 bases at V and 10 bases at J, with 7 bases between the two ends. Germline V gene data show CDR1 as MNHEY and CDR2 as SMNVEV (reference sequence). The CDR3 is made up of 12 amino acids.

This chain links TRBV7-9 with TRBJ2-6; 11 bases match TRBD1. This CDR3 contains 19 residues. The V gene's germline CDR1 is SEHNR and CDR2 FQNEAQ (reference sequence). V gave up 6 bases and J gave up 1 base; unmatched junction bases: 11. CDR3 sequence: CASRPSPGQGDSGANVLTF. The CDR3 DNA is TGTGCCAGCAGACCTTCTCCGGGACAGGGGGATTCTGGGGCCAACGTCCTGACTTTC.

On this clone: The sample carries other DNA sequences with the same CDR3. The J gene is TRBJ2-3, the V gene TRBV14, with D perhaps TRBD1 (6 bases). Germline V gene data show CDR1 as SGHDN and CDR2 as FVKESK. This CDR3 is built from 14 residues. Trimming shortened V by 4 bases and J by 2 bases, and 10 bases separated the two germline ends. The CDR3 region is CASSPRTVTDTQYF. DNA for the CDR3: TGTGCCAGCAGCCCCCGGACAGTCACAGATACGCAGTATTTT.

There are a few counts of this clone. The chain combines TRBV11-2 with TRBJ1-1; D is ambiguous. Trimming stripped 2 bases from V and 5 bases from J, with 9 bases between. From germline, CDR1 is SGHAT and CDR2 FQNNGV. The length of the CDR3 is 13 residues. The CDR3: CASSLYRTTEAFF. CDR3 DNA: TGTGCCAGCAGCTTATACCGAACAACTGAAGCTTTCTTT.